This TCR beta chain came from a study of tissue T cells after allogeneic stem cell transplantation. Study observations and caveats: Only a limited share of tissue TCRs appeared in blood or spleen. Sampling depth was limited, and the cohort was small and clinically varied. Anatomically similar tissues had similar TCR repertoires within each patient.

Points on this clone: What it binds is not known. Genes here carry mouse names. The CDR3 is cut off 1 residue early in the read; its end comes from the germline J gene.

Some clones are missing from TCRdb's copy, which holds only in-frame ones; the method was immunoSEQ multiplex PCR. The sample holds approximately 1,900 clones, approximately 50% seen once. Specified time point: mouse harvest day 7 after allogeneic transplant. Tail vein injection delivered 10^7 T-cell-depleted bone marrow cells and 10^6 splenic CD5+ T cells. This mouse GVHD model was MHC-mismatched B6 to BALB/c, profiled day 7 or 14. The CDR3 totals 13 residues. V gave up 4 bases and J gave up 7 bases, with 14 bases separating them. Per germline, CDR1 KGHPV and CDR2 FQNQEV (reference sequence). Material: spleen. The clonotype comes from a female BALB/c mouse given C57BL/6 T cells with graft-versus-host disease after an allogeneic hematopoietic cell transplant. The genes are TRBV26 and TRBJ2-7; a possible D gene is TRBD1 (7 bases). CDR3 loop: CASSREGAGEQYF. CDR3 DNA (partial): TGTGCCAGCAGTCGTGAGGGGGCCGGGGAACAGTAC.